Reported below is one T cell receptor beta chain. Reverse transcription of about 0.5 to 1 ug RNA used random hexamers. TCRdb recomputed calls from the immunoSEQ multiplex PCR reads with MiXCR, one row per CDR3 protein. The sample holds more than 150,000 distinct CDR3 sequences; roughly 95% are singletons and the top ten take around 0.12%. These data are taken from a study of CD8 T cells in Susac syndrome. The overall study: Intravenous immunoglobulin alone or corticosteroids were being given to patients with Susac syndrome at blood draw, unless they were therapy-naive.

Trimming cost V 5 bases and J 2 bases, with 12 bases left between them. This CDR3 region has 14 residues. The clonotype comes from a human donor with Susac syndrome. Sequenced: CD4+ T cells from PBMCs. V and J are TRBV12-3 or TRBV12-4 and TRBJ1-1; maybe TRBD1 (6 bases). In nucleotides, the CDR3 is TGTGCCAGCAGTCGAAACAGGGATAACACTGAAGCTTTCTTT. This codes for CASSRNRDNTEAFF.